This is a list of T cell receptor beta chains from one sample in a study of shared clonotypes between healthy human individuals. Only in-frame clones appear in the TCRdb table, and some are missing; sequencing was by immunoSEQ multiplex PCR. The top ten clones hold approximately 0.067% of a sample with 500,000 or so clones, around 96% of them seen once. Sequencing input: naive CD4+ T cells sorted from blood. The receptors here all came from a woman in her twenties or thirties in good health. Both conserved end residues are part of each CDR3. The D gene is left open where the match is weak. The size entry is marked missing in some rows and otherwise reads once, few, many or a size class.

v_call: TRBV7-8; j_call: TRBJ2-2; clone_size: -; d_call: -; cdr3_nt: TGTGCCAGTACCCGCGACAGAGCCAACACCGGGGAGCTGTTTTTT; cdr3_aa: CASTRDRANTGELFF
v_call: TRBV10-1; j_call: TRBJ2-7; clone_size: -; d_call: -; cdr3_nt: TGCGCCAGCAGTCTCCCCTCTTCCTACGAGCAGTACTTC; cdr3_aa: CASSLPSSYEQYF
v_call: TRBV4-1; j_call: TRBJ1-3; clone_size: -; d_call: -; cdr3_nt: TGCGCCAGCAGCCAAGATGACGGGTCTGGAAACACCATATATTTT; cdr3_aa: CASSQDDGSGNTIYF
v_call: TRBV19; j_call: TRBJ2-7; clone_size: -; d_call: -; cdr3_nt: TGTGCCAGTAGTATAGCGGGGGTATCGGAATACGAGCAGTACTTC; cdr3_aa: CASSIAGVSEYEQYF
v_call: TRBV4-2; j_call: TRBJ1-2; clone_size: -; d_call: -; cdr3_nt: TGTGCCAGCAGCCAAGATGGGTCATTTGGCTACACCTTC; cdr3_aa: CASSQDGSFGYTF
v_call: TRBV7-2; j_call: TRBJ2-7; clone_size: -; d_call: -; cdr3_nt: TGTGCCAGCAGCTTGGGGGGTGCACATAACGAGCAGTACTTC; cdr3_aa: CASSLGGAHNEQYF
v_call: TRBV28; j_call: TRBJ2-7; clone_size: -; d_call: -; cdr3_nt: TGTGCCAGCAGGTGGGGCCCTTCGGAGTACTTC; cdr3_aa: CASRWGPSEYF
v_call: TRBV9; j_call: TRBJ2-3; clone_size: -; d_call: TRBD2; cdr3_nt: TGTGCCAGCAGCCCCCGCGGCGGGAGTGTATCAGATACGCAGTATTTT; cdr3_aa: CASSPRGGSVSDTQYF
v_call: TRBV9; j_call: TRBJ2-4; clone_size: once; d_call: TRBD1; cdr3_nt: TGTGCCAGCAGCGAGGGACAGACGATAGCCAAAAACATTCAGTACTTC; cdr3_aa: CASSEGQTIAKNIQYF
v_call: TRBV5-1; j_call: TRBJ2-5; clone_size: -; d_call: -; cdr3_nt: TGCGCCAGCAGCAGGGGGAGGGGCCAAGAGACCCAGTACTTC; cdr3_aa: CASSRGRGQETQYF
v_call: TRBV2; j_call: TRBJ1-2; clone_size: once; d_call: -; cdr3_nt: TGTGCCAGCAGTGGCCATGAGGGGTATGGCTACACCTTC; cdr3_aa: CASSGHEGYGYTF
v_call: TRBV6-6; j_call: TRBJ1-1; clone_size: -; d_call: TRBD1; cdr3_nt: TGTGCCAGCAGTCCTCAGACAGGGAGGGGAACTGAAGCTTTCTTT; cdr3_aa: CASSPQTGRGTEAFF
v_call: TRBV4-2; j_call: TRBJ2-7; clone_size: -; d_call: TRBD2; cdr3_nt: TGTGCCAGCAGCCGGGTTGAACTAGCGGGTAAATACGAGCAGTACTTC; cdr3_aa: CASSRVELAGKYEQYF
v_call: TRBV5-4; j_call: TRBJ2-5; clone_size: once; d_call: TRBD1; cdr3_nt: TGTGCCAGCAGCACCACAGGGGCCAATTGGGAGACCCAGTACTTC; cdr3_aa: CASSTTGANWETQYF
v_call: TRBV28; j_call: TRBJ2-7; clone_size: -; d_call: TRBD2; cdr3_nt: TGTGCCAGCAGAACCTATAGCGGGCACGCCTACGAGCAGTACTTC; cdr3_aa: CASRTYSGHAYEQYF
v_call: TRBV6-6; j_call: TRBJ1-4; clone_size: once; d_call: -; cdr3_nt: TGTGCCAGCAGTTGGACGGAAGCAACTAATGAAAAACTGTTTTTT; cdr3_aa: CASSWTEATNEKLFF
v_call: TRBV19; j_call: TRBJ1-5; clone_size: -; d_call: TRBD1; cdr3_nt: TGTGCCAGTAAAGGACAGGGGTCCAATCAGCCCCAGCATTTT; cdr3_aa: CASKGQGSNQPQHF
v_call: TRBV2; j_call: TRBJ1-5; clone_size: -; d_call: -; cdr3_nt: TGTGCCAGCACTCGGAGTAAGGCTGGTAGCAATCAGCCCCAGCATTTT; cdr3_aa: CASTRSKAGSNQPQHF
v_call: TRBV18; j_call: TRBJ1-1; clone_size: -; d_call: -; cdr3_nt: TGTGCCAGCTCACCTACACCCCAGGGGACTGAAGCTTTCTTT; cdr3_aa: CASSPTPQGTEAFF
v_call: TRBV7-3; j_call: TRBJ2-5; clone_size: -; d_call: -; cdr3_nt: TGTGCCAGCAGCCTACTTGGACAGCACCAAGAGACCCAGTACTTC; cdr3_aa: CASSLLGQHQETQYF